The sequence of this TCR beta chain was determined in a study of T cells in Graves' hyperthyroidism and ophthalmopathy. Notes on the study in general: Researchers found most expanded thyroid clonotypes above 0.001 in blood as well.

This sample holds PBMCs from under 11 ml fresh peripheral blood. This clonotype was recorded many times. Its antigen is unidentified. Amplification yielded TCR beta CDR3 regions, with RNA transcripts as the source. First-round RT-PCR targeting the TCR CDR3 was performed with the HTBI primer set. TCRdb analysed the multiplex PCR reads with MiXCR anew, one entry per CDR3 protein. The sample yields hundreds of thousands of distinct CDR3 sequences, under 15% seen once. Trimming took 7 bases from V and 3 from J; bases not matched to a gene: 2. CDR1 and CDR2 from the germline V gene are MNHEY and SVGEGT. This CDR3 has 13 residues.

The chain is built from TRBV6-2 or TRBV6-3 and TRBJ1-5; the match to TRBD1 covers 8 bases. The material sequenced was blood. This sequence originates from a middle-aged woman with Graves' ophthalmopathy. The CDR3 sequence is CASKTGVNQPQHF. CDR3 sequence (DNA): TGTGCCAGCAAGACAGGGGTCAATCAGCCCCAGCATTTT.